The entry below describes one TCR beta chain. Its specificity is unknown. A single record per CDR3 protein comes from TCRdb applying MiXCR to the RT-PCR reads. The sample holds approximately 310,000 distinct CDR3 sequences; roughly 22% are singletons and the top ten take roughly 10%. The sample originates from a study of response to subunit inactivated influenza vaccine. Regarding the study as a whole: The study's authors posited that every seasonal influenza vaccination enlists few new T cells.

This CDR3 region has 16 residues. Between the trimmed V and J ends, which lost 4 bases and 0 bases, there was a span of 16 bases. CDR1 is SQVTM, CDR2 ANQGSEA, per germline. This TCR came from a man in his fifties or sixties who received an inactivated influenza vaccine. The input for sequencing was PBMCs from blood, taken about 20 months after vaccination. The chain joins TRBV29-1 to TRBJ2-1; either TRBD1 or TRBD2 may fit D (6 bases each). The CDR3 region is CSVGTLGGISYNEQFF. CDR3 in DNA: TGCAGCGTTGGGACTTTAGGGGGGATCTCCTACAATGAGCAGTTCTTC.